A selection of T cell receptor beta chains follows, all from one sample in a study of shared clonotypes between healthy human individuals. The table came from immunoSEQ multiplex PCR; TCRdb's copy has only in-frame clones and leaves some out. The table lists 2 million to 3 million clones, 93% of them singletons. Sequences were obtained from naive CD4+ T cells from PBMCs. These receptors were collected from a man aged 18 to 30 in good health. Some clones in this sample may be carry-over from other donors' samples. The CDR3 runs from the conserved cysteine through the conserved F or W. The D gene is left open where the match is weak. Not every row has a clone size; where given, it reads once, few, many or a size class.

TRBJ2-3 | 13 | TRBV29-1 | - | TRBD2 | CSVGGLLTDTQYF | TGCAGCGTTGGGGGACTACTCACAGATACGCAGTATTTT
TRBJ2-3 | 17 | TRBV5-1 | once | TRBD1 | CASSSTTGTGVTDTQYF | TGCGCCAGCAGCTCTACGACCGGGACAGGGGTCACAGATACGCAGTATTTT
TRBJ1-2 | 15 | TRBV28 | - | - | CASSLSQGSSYGYTF | TGTGCCAGCAGTTTAAGCCAGGGGAGTTCCTATGGCTACACCTTC
TRBJ2-2 | 14 | TRBV7-3 | - | - | CASSLRGDTGELFF | TGTGCCAGCAGCTTACGGGGAGACACCGGGGAGCTGTTTTTT
TRBJ2-7 | 13 | TRBV29-1 | - | TRBD2 | CSVGLAETYEQYF | TGCAGCGTTGGACTAGCAGAAACCTACGAGCAGTACTTC
TRBJ2-7 | 14 | TRBV10-2 | - | TRBD1 | CASSEPGQGVEQYF | TGCGCCAGCAGTGAGCCGGGACAGGGGGTTGAGCAGTACTTC
TRBJ2-5 | 15 | TRBV5-1 | - | - | CASSATGTLQETQYF | TGCGCCAGCAGCGCGACTGGGACACTTCAAGAGACCCAGTACTTC
TRBJ2-2 | 16 | TRBV9 | - | - | CASSDIRDTYTGELFF | TGTGCCAGCAGCGATATACGGGACACATACACCGGGGAGCTGTTTTTT
TRBJ1-4 | 13 | TRBV21-1 | - | - | CASSNDRSIKLFF | TGTGCCAGCAGCAACGACCGGTCGATAAAACTGTTTTTT
TRBJ1-1 | 15 | TRBV5-4 | - | - | CASSSREGANTEAFF | TGTGCCAGCAGCTCACGGGAGGGAGCGAACACTGAAGCTTTCTTT
TRBJ1-5 | 16 | TRBV5-5 | - | TRBD1 | CASSLWGTDYNQPQHF | TGTGCCAGCAGCTTGTGGGGGACAGACTACAATCAGCCCCAGCATTTT
TRBJ2-7 | 15 | TRBV6-6 | - | TRBD2 | CASRGYSGRLYEQYF | TGTGCCAGCAGGGGATATAGCGGGAGACTCTACGAGCAGTACTTC
TRBJ2-5 | 13 | TRBV7-3 | - | - | CASSLIPQETQYF | TGTGCCAGCAGCTTAATACCTCAAGAGACCCAGTACTTC
TRBJ2-2 | 12 | TRBV7-2 | - | - | CASSRRGGELFF | TGTGCCAGCAGCCGGAGAGGCGGGGAGCTGTTTTTT
TRBJ1-5 | 15 | TRBV28 | - | TRBD1 | CATKRGQQDNQPQHF | TGTGCCACCAAAAGGGGACAGCAGGACAATCAGCCCCAGCATTTT
TRBJ2-7 | 18 | TRBV7-2 | - | TRBD1 | CASSGQIGQGSIYYEQYF | TGTGCCAGCAGCGGGCAAATTGGACAGGGTTCCATATACTACGAGCAGTACTTC
TRBJ1-1 | 14 | TRBV5-1 | - | - | CASSSLGGNTEAFF | TGCGCCAGCAGCTCCCTGGGGGGGAACACTGAAGCTTTCTTT
TRBJ2-6 | 14 | TRBV28 | - | - | CASSLWSGANVLTF | TGTGCCAGCAGCCTTTGGTCTGGGGCCAACGTCCTGACTTTC
TRBJ2-3 | 19 | TRBV6-1 | - | TRBD1 | CASSELWSGTVTSTDTQYF | TGTGCCAGCAGTGAATTATGGTCGGGGACAGTTACTAGCACAGATACGCAGTATTTT
TRBJ2-7 | 15 | TRBV9 | - | TRBD1 | CASSPFQGDSYEQYF | TGTGCCAGCAGCCCTTTCCAGGGGGACTCCTACGAGCAGTACTTC
TRBJ2-1 | 16 | TRBV5-6 | - | TRBD1 | CASSLLQGGSYNEQFF | TGTGCCAGCAGCTTGCTACAGGGGGGATCCTACAATGAGCAGTTCTTC
TRBJ1-4 | 12 | TRBV28 | - | - | CASSSGNEKLFF | TGTGCCAGCAGTTCGGGTAATGAAAAACTGTTTTTT
TRBJ1-1 | 11 | TRBV14 | few | - | CASSQNAQAFF | TGTGCCAGCAGCCAAAACGCCCAAGCTTTCTTT
TRBJ1-2 | 14 | TRBV2 | - | TRBD1 | CASSIGQGRYGYTF | TGTGCCAGCAGTATAGGACAGGGTCGGTATGGCTACACCTTC
TRBJ1-2 | 14 | TRBV15 | - | - | CATEGEQRGYGYTF | TGTGCCACCGAGGGGGAACAGAGGGGCTATGGCTACACCTTC